The 29 T cell receptor beta chains given below trace back to one sample, sequenced in a study of T cells expressing NK-cell markers. TCRdb reprocessed the 5' RACE reads, keeping one entry per CDR3 protein, no DNA. The sample features roughly 120,000 distinct CDR3 sequences, with less than 20% in its top ten. Sequencing was carried out using blood T cells: a sorted CD56 or NKG2C T cell subset, CD4+ or CD8+ T cells, or bulk PBMC T cells (not recorded which). Receptors were obtained from a woman aged 18-70 years in good health.

The chain employs TRBV27 and TRBJ2-1; without DNA, the TCRdb call of TRBD2 cannot be checked. CDR1 is MNHEY and CDR2 is SMNVEV in the germline V gene (reference sequence). CDR3 length equals 15 residues. The CDR3 here is CASCSGLAGYNEQFF.

The chain uses TRBV27 and TRBJ2-1. From germline, CDR1 is MNHEY and CDR2 SMNVEV (reference sequence). CDR3 length: 13 amino acids. The CDR3 sequence: CASSLMKNNEQFF.

The CDR3 spells CASSIGGRAGNEQFF. The gene calls are TRBV19 and TRBJ2-1; the D call from TCRdb, TRBD2, cannot be confirmed without DNA. The CDR3 runs 15 residues. The V gene's germline CDR1 is LNHDA and CDR2 SQIVND (reference sequence).

V gene TRBV12-3 or TRBV12-4 combines with J gene TRBJ2-3; the TCRdb D gene call, TRBD2, has no DNA to confirm it. The CDR3 length is 14 residues. The CDR3: CASSFLVVADTQYF.

The rearrangement joins TRBV12-3 or TRBV12-4 to TRBJ2-5; the TCRdb call, TRBD1, lacks DNA for checking. The CDR3 runs 13 residues. This CDR3 reads CASSFGDSETQYF.

CDR3 sequence: CASSQSIFKNEQFF. This sequence joins TRBV11-2 and TRBJ2-1. Germline V gene sequence: CDR1 SGHAT, CDR2 FQNNGV. This CDR3 has 14 residues.

The chain joins TRBV19 to TRBJ1-5; TCRdb reports TRBD1, a call that lacks DNA to check it against. The germline V gene encodes CDR1 LNHDA and CDR2 SQIVND (reference sequence). The CDR3 spans 15 residues. The CDR3 sequence is CASSMDGDSNQPQHF.

The chain recombines TRBV15 with TRBJ1-1; there is no DNA to check the TCRdb D call of TRBD1. The CDR3 totals 13 residues. CDR1 LNHNV and CDR2 YYDKDF come from the germline V gene (reference sequence). CDR3 sequence: CATSGLQGDTAFF.

J is TRBJ1-4 and V is TRBV29-1; absent DNA, TCRdb's TRBD1 call cannot be checked. CDR3 size: 15 residues. Germline V gene lookup returns CDR1 SQVTM and CDR2 ANQGSEA. The CDR3 sequence is CSVSGTANLDEKLFF.

This chain joins TRBV3-1 and TRBJ2-5. Germline CDR1 and CDR2: LGHDT and YNNKEL (reference sequence). The length of the CDR3 is 15 residues. CDR3 residues: CASSQDMVARETQYF.

This chain connects TRBV5-1 to TRBJ2-5; lacking DNA, the TRBD2 call made by TCRdb goes unchecked. This CDR3 is 14 amino acids long. Looked up from germline, CDR1 is SGHRS and CDR2 is YFSETQ. This CDR3 reads CASSGSGIQETQYF.

This chain links TRBV10-3 with TRBJ1-1. The CDR3 consists of 13 residues. Germline CDR1 reads ENHRY; CDR2 reads SYGVKD. The CDR3: CAISESGGREAFF.

The rearrangement links TRBV12-3 or TRBV12-4 to TRBJ2-1; TCRdb proposes TRBD1, but this gene call is untestable without DNA. This CDR3 has 15 residues. CDR3 region: CASSFWGVQYNEQFF.

The rearrangement links TRBV27 to TRBJ1-2; as DNA is missing, the TRBD1 call by TCRdb cannot be tested. Germline CDR1 reads MNHEY; CDR2 reads SMNVEV (reference sequence). CDR3 length: 14 residues. The CDR3: CASSLAGYSGGYTF.

V usage is TRBV6-2 or TRBV6-3 and J usage is TRBJ2-3; there is no DNA to check the TCRdb D call of TRBD2. Germline V lookup: CDR1 MNHEY, CDR2 SVGEGT. The CDR3 has 17 amino acids. The CDR3 region is CASSYGLAAHITDTQYF.

The chain carries TRBV6-5 and TRBJ2-7; TCRdb gives TRBD1 as the D gene, but with no DNA this cannot be confirmed. Germline CDR1 MNHEY, CDR2 SVGAGI. CDR3 length equals 16 residues. CDR3 region: CASSYGADRAFYEQYF.

J is TRBJ2-5 and V is TRBV7-2; no DNA is available, so the TRBD2 call from TCRdb remains unchecked. The CDR3 has 15 residues. The V gene's germline CDR1 is SGHTA and CDR2 FQGNSA. The CDR3: CASSSTSGGKETQYF.

The chain recombines TRBV6-1 with TRBJ2-1; the TCRdb D gene call, TRBD2, has no DNA to confirm it. Germline CDR1 reads MNHNS; CDR2 reads SASEGT. The CDR3 consists of 15 residues. The CDR3: CASTPGTRSYNEQFF.

The chain employs TRBV6-5 and TRBJ2-5; TCRdb indicates TRBD1, and absent DNA this call remains unverified. The CDR3 length is 15 residues. Germline CDR1 MNHEY, CDR2 SVGAGI. The CDR3: CASSYRDSLQETQYF.

The chain joins TRBV7-9 to TRBJ2-1. Germline assignment: CDR1 SEHNR and CDR2 FQNEAQ (reference sequence). The CDR3 totals 15 residues. CDR3 amino acids: CASSSVGSSYNEQFF.

J is TRBJ1-6 and V is TRBV7-9; TCRdb's assignment of TRBD1 cannot be checked, as there is no DNA. From germline, CDR1 is SEHNR and CDR2 FQNEAQ (reference sequence). The CDR3 runs to 14 residues. Here the CDR3 reads CASSLVRPYSPLHF.

The chain employs TRBV4-3 and TRBJ2-4; with no DNA, the TCRdb D assignment of TRBD1 cannot be verified. The CDR3 has 13 residues. Germline V lookup: CDR1 LGHNA, CDR2 YSLEER. This CDR3 is CASSQGTGLGQYF.

The chain is built from TRBV18 and TRBJ2-1; the D call from TCRdb, TRBD1, cannot be confirmed without DNA. The CDR3 is 16 residues long. The germline gives CDR1 KGHSH, CDR2 LQKENI. The chain's CDR3 is CASSVQGRGSYNEQFF.

The chain uses TRBV7-3 and TRBJ2-1. The CDR3 totals 13 residues. Germline loops: CDR1 SGHTA, CDR2 FQGTGA. This CDR3 reads CASSLNVKVEQFF.

J is TRBJ2-3 and V is TRBV28; TCRdb's D call of TRBD1 is untestable without DNA. The CDR3 covers 16 residues. Germline CDR1 MDHEN, CDR2 SYDVKM. CDR3 residues: CASSLWPGGRGDTQYF.

The J gene is TRBJ2-1, the V gene TRBV19; TCRdb's D call of TRBD1 is untestable without DNA. The CDR3 runs to 14 residues. The germline gives CDR1 LNHDA, CDR2 SQIVND (reference sequence). The CDR3 loop reads CASSMGGDYDEQFF.

This sequence joins TRBV29-1 and TRBJ2-1; TCRdb names TRBD1, which stays unverified in the absence of DNA. Germline CDR1 and CDR2: SQVTM and ANQGSEA. CDR3 size: 13 residues. This CDR3 is CSVTSKGADEQFF.

This rearrangement joins TRBV18 to TRBJ2-1. Looked up from germline, CDR1 is KGHSH and CDR2 is LQKENI. The CDR3 covers 14 residues. CDR3 in amino acids: CASSPLTPGDEQFF.

The chain combines TRBV6-5 with TRBJ2-1; the TRBD2 assignment by TCRdb is unverifiable without DNA. The CDR3 has 17 residues. Germline assignment: CDR1 MNHEY and CDR2 SVGAGI. CDR3 sequence: CASSYSVGRGVFNEQFF.